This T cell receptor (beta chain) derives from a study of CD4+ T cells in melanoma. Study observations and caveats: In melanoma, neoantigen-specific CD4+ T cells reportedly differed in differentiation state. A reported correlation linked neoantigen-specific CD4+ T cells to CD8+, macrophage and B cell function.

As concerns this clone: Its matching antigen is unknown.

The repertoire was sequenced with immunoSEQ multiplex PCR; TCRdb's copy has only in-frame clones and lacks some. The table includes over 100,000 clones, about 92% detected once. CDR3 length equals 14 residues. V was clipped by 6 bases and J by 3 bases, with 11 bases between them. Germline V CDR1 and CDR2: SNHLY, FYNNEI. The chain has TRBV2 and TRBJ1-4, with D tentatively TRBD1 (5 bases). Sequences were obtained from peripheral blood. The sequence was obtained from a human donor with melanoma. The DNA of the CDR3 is TGTGCCAGCAGAACAGGAACTTCTAATGAAAAACTGTTTTTT. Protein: CASRTGTSNEKLFF.